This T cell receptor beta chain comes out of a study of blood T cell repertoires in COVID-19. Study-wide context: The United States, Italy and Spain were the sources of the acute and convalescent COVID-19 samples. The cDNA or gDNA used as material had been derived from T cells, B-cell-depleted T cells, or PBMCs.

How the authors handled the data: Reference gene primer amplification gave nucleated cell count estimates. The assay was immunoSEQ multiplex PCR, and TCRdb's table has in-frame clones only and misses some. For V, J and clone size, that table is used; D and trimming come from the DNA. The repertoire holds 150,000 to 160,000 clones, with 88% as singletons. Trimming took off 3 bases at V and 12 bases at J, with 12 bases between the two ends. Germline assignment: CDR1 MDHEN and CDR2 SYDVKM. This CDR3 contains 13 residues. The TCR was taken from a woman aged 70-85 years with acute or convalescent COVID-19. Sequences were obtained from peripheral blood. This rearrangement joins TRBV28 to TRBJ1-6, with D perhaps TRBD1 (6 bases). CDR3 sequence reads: CASSFEGEKPLHF. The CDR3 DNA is TGTGCCAGCAGTTTTGAGGGGGAGAAACCCCTCCACTTT.